What follows is one TCR beta chain and its context. CDR3 length: 13 amino acids. The germline V gene has CDR1 PRHDT and CDR2 FYEKMQ (reference sequence). The ends were cut back, 7 bases at V and 2 bases at J, with 11 bases in the middle. The data stem from a study of T cell responses to AZD1222 COVID-19 vaccine. Only in-frame clones appear in the TCRdb table, and some are missing; sequencing was by immunoSEQ multiplex PCR. The sample has about 120,000 clones; over 75% are singletons. The sample here was peripheral blood, taken on day 0 of AZD1222 vaccination. The chain employs TRBV13 and TRBJ2-5, with no clear D. The clonotype originates from an adult in good health. The CDR3 DNA follows: TGTGCCAGCACCCTTGGTGGACAAGAGACCCAGTACTTC. It codes for CASTLGGQETQYF.